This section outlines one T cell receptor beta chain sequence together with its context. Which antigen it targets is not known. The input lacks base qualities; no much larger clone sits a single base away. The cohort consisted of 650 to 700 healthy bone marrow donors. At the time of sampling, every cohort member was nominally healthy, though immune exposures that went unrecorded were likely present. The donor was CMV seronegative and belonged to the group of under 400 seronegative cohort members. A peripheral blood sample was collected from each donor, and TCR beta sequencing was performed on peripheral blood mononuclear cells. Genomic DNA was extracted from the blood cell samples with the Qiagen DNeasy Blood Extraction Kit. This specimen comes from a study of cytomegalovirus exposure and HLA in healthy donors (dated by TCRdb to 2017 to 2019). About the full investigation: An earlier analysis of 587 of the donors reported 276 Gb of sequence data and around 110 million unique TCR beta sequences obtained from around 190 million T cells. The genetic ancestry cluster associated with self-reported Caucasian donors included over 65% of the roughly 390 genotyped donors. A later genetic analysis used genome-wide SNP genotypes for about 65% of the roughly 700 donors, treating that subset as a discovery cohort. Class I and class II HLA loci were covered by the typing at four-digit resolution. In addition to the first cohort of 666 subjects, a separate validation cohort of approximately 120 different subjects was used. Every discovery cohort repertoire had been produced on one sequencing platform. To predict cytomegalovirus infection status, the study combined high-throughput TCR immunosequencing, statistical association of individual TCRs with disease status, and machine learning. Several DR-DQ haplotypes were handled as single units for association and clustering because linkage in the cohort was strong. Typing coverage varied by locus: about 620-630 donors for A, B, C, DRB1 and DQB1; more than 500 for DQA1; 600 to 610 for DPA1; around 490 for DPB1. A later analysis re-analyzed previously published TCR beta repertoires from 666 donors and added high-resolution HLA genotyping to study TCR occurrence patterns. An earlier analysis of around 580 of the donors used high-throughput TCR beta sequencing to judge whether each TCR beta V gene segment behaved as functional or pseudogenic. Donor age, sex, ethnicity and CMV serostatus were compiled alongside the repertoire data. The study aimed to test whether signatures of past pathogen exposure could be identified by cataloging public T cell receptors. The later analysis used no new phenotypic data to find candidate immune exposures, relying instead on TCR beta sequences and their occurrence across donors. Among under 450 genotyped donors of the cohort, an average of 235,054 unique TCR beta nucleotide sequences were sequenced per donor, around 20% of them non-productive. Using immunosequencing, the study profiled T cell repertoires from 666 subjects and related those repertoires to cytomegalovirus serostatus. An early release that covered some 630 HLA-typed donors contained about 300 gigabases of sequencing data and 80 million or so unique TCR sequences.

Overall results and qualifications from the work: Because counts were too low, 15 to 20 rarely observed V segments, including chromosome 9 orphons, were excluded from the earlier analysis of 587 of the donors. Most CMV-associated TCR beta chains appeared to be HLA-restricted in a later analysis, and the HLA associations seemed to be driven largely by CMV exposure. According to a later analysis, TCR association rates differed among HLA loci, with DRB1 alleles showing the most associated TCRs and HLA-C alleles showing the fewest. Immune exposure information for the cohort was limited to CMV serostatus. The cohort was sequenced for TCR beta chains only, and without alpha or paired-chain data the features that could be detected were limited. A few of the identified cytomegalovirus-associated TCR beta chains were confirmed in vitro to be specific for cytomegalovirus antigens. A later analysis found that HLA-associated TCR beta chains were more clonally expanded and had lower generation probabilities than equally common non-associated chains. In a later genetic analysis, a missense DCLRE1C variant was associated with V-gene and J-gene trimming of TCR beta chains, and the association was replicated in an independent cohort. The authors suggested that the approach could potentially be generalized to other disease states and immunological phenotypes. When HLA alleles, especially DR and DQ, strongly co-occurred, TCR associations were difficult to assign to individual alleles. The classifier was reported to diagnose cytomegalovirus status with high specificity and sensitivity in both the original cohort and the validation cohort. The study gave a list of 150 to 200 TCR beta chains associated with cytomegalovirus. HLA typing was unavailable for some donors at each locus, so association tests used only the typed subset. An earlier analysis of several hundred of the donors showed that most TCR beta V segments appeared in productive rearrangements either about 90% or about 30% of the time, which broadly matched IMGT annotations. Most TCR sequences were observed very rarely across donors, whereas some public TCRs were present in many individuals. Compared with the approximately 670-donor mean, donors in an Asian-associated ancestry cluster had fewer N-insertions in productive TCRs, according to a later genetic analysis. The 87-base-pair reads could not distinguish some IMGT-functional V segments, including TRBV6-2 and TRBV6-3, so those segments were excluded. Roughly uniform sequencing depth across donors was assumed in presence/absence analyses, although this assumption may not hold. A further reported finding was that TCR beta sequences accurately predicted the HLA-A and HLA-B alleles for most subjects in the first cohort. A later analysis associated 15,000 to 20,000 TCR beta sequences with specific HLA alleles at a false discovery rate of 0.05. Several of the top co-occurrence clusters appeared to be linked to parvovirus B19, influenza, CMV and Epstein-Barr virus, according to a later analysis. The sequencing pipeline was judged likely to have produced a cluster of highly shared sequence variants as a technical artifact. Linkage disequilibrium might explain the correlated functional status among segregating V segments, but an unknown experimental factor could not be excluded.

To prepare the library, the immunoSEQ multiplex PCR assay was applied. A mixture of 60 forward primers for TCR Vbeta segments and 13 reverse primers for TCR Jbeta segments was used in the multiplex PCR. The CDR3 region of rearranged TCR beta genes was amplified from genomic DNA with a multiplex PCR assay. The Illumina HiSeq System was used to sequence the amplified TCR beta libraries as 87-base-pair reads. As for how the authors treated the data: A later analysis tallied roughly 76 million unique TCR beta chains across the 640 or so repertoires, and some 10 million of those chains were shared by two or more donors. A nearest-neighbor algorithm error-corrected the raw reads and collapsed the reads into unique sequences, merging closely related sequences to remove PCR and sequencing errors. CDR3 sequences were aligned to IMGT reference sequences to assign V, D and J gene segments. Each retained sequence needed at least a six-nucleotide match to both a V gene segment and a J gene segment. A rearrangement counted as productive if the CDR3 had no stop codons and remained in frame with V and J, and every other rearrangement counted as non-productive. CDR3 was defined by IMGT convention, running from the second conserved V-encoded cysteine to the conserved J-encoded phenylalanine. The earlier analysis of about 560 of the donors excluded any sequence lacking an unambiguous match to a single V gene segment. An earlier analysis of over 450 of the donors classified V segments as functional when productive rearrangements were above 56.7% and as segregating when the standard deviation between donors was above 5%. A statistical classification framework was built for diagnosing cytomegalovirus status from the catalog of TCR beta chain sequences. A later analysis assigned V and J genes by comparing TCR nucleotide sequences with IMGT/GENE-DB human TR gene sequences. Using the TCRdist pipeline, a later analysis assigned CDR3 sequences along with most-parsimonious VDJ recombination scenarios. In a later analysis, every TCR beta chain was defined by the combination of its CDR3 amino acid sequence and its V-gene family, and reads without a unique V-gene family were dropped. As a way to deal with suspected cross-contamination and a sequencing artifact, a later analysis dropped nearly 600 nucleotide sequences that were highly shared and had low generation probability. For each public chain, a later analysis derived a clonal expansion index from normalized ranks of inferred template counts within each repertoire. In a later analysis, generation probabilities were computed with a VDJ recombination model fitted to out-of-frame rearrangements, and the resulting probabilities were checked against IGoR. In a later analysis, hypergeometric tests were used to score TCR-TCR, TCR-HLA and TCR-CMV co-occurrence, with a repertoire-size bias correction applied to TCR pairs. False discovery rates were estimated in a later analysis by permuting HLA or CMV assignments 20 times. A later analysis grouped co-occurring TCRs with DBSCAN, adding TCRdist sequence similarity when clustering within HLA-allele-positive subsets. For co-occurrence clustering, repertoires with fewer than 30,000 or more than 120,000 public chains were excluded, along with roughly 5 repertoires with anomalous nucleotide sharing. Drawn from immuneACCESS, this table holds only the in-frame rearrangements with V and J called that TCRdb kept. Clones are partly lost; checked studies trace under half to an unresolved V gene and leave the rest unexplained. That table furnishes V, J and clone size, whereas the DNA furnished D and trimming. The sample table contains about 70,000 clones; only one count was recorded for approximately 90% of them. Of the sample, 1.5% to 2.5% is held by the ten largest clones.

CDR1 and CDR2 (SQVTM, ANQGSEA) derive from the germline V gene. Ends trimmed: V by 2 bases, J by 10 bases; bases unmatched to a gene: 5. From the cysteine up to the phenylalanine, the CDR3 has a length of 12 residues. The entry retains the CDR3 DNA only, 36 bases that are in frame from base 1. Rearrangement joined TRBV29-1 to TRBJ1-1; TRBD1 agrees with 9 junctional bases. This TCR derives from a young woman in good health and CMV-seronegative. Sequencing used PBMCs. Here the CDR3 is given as CSVETMGQGAFF. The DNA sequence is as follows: TGCAGCGTTGAAACCATGGGACAGGGAGCTTTCTTT.